This T cell receptor beta chain was sequenced during a study of T cell repertoires in cytomegalovirus infection (dated by TCRdb to the late 2010s). The study in broad terms: Because public TCR beta signatures pointed to carriage of CMV infection together with the matching HLA type, the HLA type of each donor mattered for the analysis.

V ends up 1 base short and J 5 bases short, with an unmatched junction base count of 12. Measured from the cysteine to the phenylalanine, the CDR3 is 17 residues long. Only the CDR3 DNA is retained, 51 bases long and in frame from the first base. CDR1 MGHRA and CDR2 YSYEKL are derived from the germline V gene. A few counts support this clonotype. It lacks a known antigen. Per-base quality was not reported, and no clone a single base away is much larger than it. The full study reports these points: Cumulative frequency of public TCR beta family members discriminated carriers of CMV infection plus the relevant HLA type in this cohort and an independent 352-donor cohort. The ex vivo response was dominated by HLA-C-restricted CMV-specific TCR beta clonotypes, and the single most frequent clonotype in two of eight donors was supplied by these HLA-C-restricted clonotypes.

Reads for this sample came from an Illumina HiSeq 1500. TCRdb itself trimmed the public reads at Q25 with fastp, ran MiXCR and retained productive beta chains. Merged by CDR3 protein, the rows form single entries marked with the most common genes and DNA. This sample lists over 300,000 distinct CDR3 sequences; about a sixth were detected once. The ten largest clones take up around 12% of the sample. This TCR was recovered from a human donor in good health (CMV status not recorded). Some clones in this sample may be carry-over from other donors' samples. Sequenced input: PBMCs. Recombination connected TRBV4-1 to TRBJ2-5; the junction holds 8 bases that match TRBD1. In nucleotides, the sequence is TGCGCCAGCAGCCAAGTATTCGGACAGGGATTGTTGGAGACCCAGTACTTC. Translation gives CASSQVFGQGLLETQYF.